This T cell receptor (beta chain) was identified in a study of blood T cell repertoires in COVID-19. For the study at large: Spain, Italy and the United States supplied samples that represented acute and convalescent COVID-19. In each case, the material was cDNA or gDNA derived from T cells, B-cell-depleted T cells, or PBMCs.

Source study methods: Reference gene primer amplification gave estimated nucleated cell counts. The data were produced by immunoSEQ multiplex PCR, yet TCRdb's version contains in-frame clones alone and is incomplete. V, J and clone size were drawn from that table, and D and trimming were deduced from the DNA. Of some 250,000 clones listed, around 80% are singletons. The CDR3 totals 15 residues. CDR1 and CDR2 (germline): SEHNR, FQNEAQ (reference sequence). V lost 6 bases, J lost 0 bases, and 11 bases lay in between. This receptor was taken from a man in his 60s with acute or convalescent COVID-19. The specimen was peripheral blood. V usage is TRBV7-9 and J usage is TRBJ1-4; D not certain. The CDR3 region is CASSLVESTNEKLFF. The DNA for the CDR3 is TGTGCCAGCAGTCTAGTAGAATCAACTAATGAAAAACTGTTTTTT.